One T cell receptor (beta chain) is described in this entry. This clonotype occurred many times. Its antigen remains unidentified. No much larger clone is present one base from it, and per-base qualities are unavailable. These data belong to a study of T cell repertoires in cytomegalovirus infection (dated by TCRdb to the late 2010s). Some background on the complete study: Donor HLA type was relevant to the analysis, as public TCR beta signatures indicated carriage of CMV infection together with the matching HLA type. The paper as a whole reports these results and caveats: The ex vivo response was dominated by HLA-C-restricted CMV-specific TCR beta clonotypes, and the single most frequent clonotype in two of eight donors was supplied by these HLA-C-restricted clonotypes. Cumulative frequency of public TCR beta family members discriminated carriers of CMV infection plus the relevant HLA type in this cohort and an independent approximately 360-donor cohort.

Its CDR3 holds 15 amino acids, cysteine through phenylalanine. Only the CDR3 part of the read is kept: 45 bases, read in frame from the first base. V lost 1 base and J lost 2 bases, and the count of bases not matched to a germline gene is 2. CDR1 and CDR2 were assigned from the germline V gene as SGHAT and FQNNGV. This sample was sequenced with an Illumina HiSeq 1500. The public reads were reanalyzed by TCRdb: fastp trimming at Q25, MiXCR alignment, in-frame beta chains only. Under each unique CDR3 protein, matching rows form one entry showing the most common genes and DNA. The sample profile shows more than 150,000 distinct CDR3 sequences; under 30% of them were found once. The leading ten clones occupy roughly 31% of the sample.

The sequence derives from a human donor in good health (CMV status not recorded). Some clones in this sample may be carry-over from other donors' samples. The sample comprised PBMCs. The chain uses TRBV11-2 and TRBJ2-1, and 7 bases in between align with TRBD2. The CDR3 reads CASSLVTSPYNEQFF. The DNA sequence is as follows: TGTGCCAGCAGCTTAGTGACTAGCCCCTACAATGAGCAGTTCTTC.